The clone carrying this TCR beta chain was counted a few times. The antigen is undetermined. The data stem from a study of blood T cells in healthy people across ages. The study's findings and limits: It was found that TCR beta diversity correlated strongly with the percentage of naive T cells. Expanded clonotype changes were possibly confounded by unknown donor CMV status. Long-lived and aged donors differed, with more naive CD4+ cells and higher diversity in the long-lived.

The extraction recovered at least 6 micrograms of total RNA per sample. Primed by a sample-barcoded 5' primer and a J-beta primer mix, a second PCR proceeded for about 7 to 11 cycles. One entry per CDR3 protein, called by TCRdb with MiXCR from the 5' RACE reads. The sample records around 850,000 distinct CDR3 sequences, 35% to 40% being singletons. The clonotype comes from a man between 18 and 35 years old in good health. Sequenced sample: blood.

DNA for the CDR3: TGTGCCTGGAGCGATATAGGGGAGCAGTTCTTC. Its protein product is CAWSDIGEQFF. This chain uses TRBV30 with TRBJ2-1; no clear D gene. The ends were cut back, 3 bases at V and 10 bases at J, with 10 bases in the middle. From germline, CDR1 is GTSNPN and CDR2 SVGIG (reference sequence). This CDR3 has 11 residues.